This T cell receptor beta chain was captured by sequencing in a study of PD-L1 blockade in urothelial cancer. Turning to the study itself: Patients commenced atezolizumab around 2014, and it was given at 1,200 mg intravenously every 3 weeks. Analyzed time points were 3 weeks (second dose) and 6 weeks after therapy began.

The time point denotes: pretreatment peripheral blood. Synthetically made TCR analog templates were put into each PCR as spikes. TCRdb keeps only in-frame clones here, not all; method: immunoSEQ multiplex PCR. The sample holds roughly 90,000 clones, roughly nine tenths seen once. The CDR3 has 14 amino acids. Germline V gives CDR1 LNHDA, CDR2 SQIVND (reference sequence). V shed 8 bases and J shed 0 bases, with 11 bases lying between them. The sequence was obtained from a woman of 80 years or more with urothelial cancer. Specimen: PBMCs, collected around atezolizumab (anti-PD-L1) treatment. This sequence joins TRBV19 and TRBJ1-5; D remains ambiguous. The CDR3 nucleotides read TGTGCCAGTGAAACTGCCGGTAGCAATCAGCCCCAGCATTTT. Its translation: CASETAGSNQPQHF.